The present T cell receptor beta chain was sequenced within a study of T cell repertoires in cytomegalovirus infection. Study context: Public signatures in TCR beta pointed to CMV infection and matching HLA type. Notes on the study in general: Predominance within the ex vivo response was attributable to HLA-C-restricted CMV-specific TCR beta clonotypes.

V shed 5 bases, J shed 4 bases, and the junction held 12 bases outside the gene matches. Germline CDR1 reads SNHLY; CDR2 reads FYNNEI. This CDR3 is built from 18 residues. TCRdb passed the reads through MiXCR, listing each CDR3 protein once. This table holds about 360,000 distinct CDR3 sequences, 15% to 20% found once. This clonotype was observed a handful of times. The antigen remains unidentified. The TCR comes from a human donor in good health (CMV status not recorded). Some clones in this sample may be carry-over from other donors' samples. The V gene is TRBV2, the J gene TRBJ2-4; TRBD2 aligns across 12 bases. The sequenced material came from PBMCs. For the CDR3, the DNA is TGTGCCAGCAGTCCTCTGGCTAGCGGGGGGGGGTGGAAAAACATTCAGTACTTC. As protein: CASSPLASGGGWKNIQYF. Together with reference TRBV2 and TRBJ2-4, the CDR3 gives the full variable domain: EPEVTQTPSHQVTQMGQEVILRCVPISNHLYFYWYRQILGQKVEFLVSFYNNEISEKSEIFDDQFSVERPDGSNFTLKIRSTKLEDSAMYFCASSPLASGGGWKNIQYFGAGTRLSVL.